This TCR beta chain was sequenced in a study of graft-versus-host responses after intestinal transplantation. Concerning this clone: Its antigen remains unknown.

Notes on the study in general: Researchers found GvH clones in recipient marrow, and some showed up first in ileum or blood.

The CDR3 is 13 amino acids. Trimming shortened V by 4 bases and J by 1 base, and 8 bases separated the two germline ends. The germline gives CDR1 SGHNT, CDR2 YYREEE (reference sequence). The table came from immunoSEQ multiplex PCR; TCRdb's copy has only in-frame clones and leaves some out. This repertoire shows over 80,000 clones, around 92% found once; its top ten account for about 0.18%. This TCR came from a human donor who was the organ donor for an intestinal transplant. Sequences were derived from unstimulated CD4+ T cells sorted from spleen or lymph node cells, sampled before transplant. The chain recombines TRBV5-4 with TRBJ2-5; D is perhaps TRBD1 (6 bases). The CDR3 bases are TGTGCCAGCAGCAACAGGGTCCAAGAGACCCAGTACTTC. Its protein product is CASSNRVQETQYF.